The 29 T cell receptor beta chains below were found in one sample sequenced in a study of Ad26.COV2.S vaccination and SARS-CoV-2 variants. The treatment: around 19 received Ad26.COV2.S at low or high dose, single or two shots; roughly five received placebo; per-sample allocation not given. Vaccine and placebo recipients were sampled on day 63 after the first injection. TCRdb's table, derived via immunoSEQ multiplex PCR, lists solely in-frame clones and lacks some. Among roughly 700,000 clones listed, 89% were seen once. Sample: peripheral blood, taken in a trial of Ad26.COV2.S vaccine versus placebo. These receptors all stem from a person aged 18-65 years who received the Ad26.COV2.S COVID-19 vaccine or a placebo.

The chain has TRBV27 and TRBJ1-3; D is ambiguous. Deletions cut 0 bases from V and 0 bases from J, with 6 bases between. The CDR3 loop spans 15 amino acids. CDR1 and CDR2 (germline): MNHEY, SMNVEV (reference sequence). The CDR3 bases are TGTGCCAGCAGTTTATCGGCCAGCTCTGGAAACACCATATATTTT. This sequence encodes CASSLSASSGNTIYF.

The V call is TRBV6-5, the J call TRBJ2-7; D is perhaps TRBD1 (6 bases). The CDR3 consists of 15 residues. Trimming took off 0 bases at V and 3 bases at J, with 12 bases between the two ends. From germline, CDR1 is MNHEY and CDR2 SVGAGI. Here the CDR3 DNA reads TGTGCCAGCAGTTACTCCCTTGACAGGATCTACGAGCAGTACTTC. This gives the protein CASSYSLDRIYEQYF.

The chain carries TRBV10-3 and TRBJ2-5, with D perhaps TRBD1 or TRBD2 (6 bases each). The CDR3 length is 15 residues. V was pared by 6 bases and J by 4 bases, with 18 bases between. The germline V gene has CDR1 ENHRY and CDR2 SYGVKD. CDR3: CAISEGGREAETQYF. CDR3 coding DNA: TGTGCCATCAGCGAGGGGGGCAGGGAGGCAGAGACCCAGTACTTC.

A remark on this clone: A much larger clone lies one base from this, so it may be a read error. Additional DNA sequences in this sample encode the identical CDR3. The CDR3, as DNA: TGTGCCAGCAGTTCAGGGAATCAGCCCCAGCATTTT. Residues: CASSSGNQPQHF. The chain recombines TRBV12-3 or TRBV12-4 with TRBJ1-5; possibly TRBD1 for D (5 bases). Trimming removed 4 bases from V and 4 bases from J, with 5 bases in between. The CDR3 length is 12 residues.

The rearrangement links TRBV27 to TRBJ2-3, with a possible D match to TRBD1 (6 bases). The V gene's germline CDR1 is MNHEY and CDR2 SMNVEV (reference sequence). The V gene lost 8 bases and the J gene lost 8 bases, with 17 bases spanning the gap. CDR3 length equals 13 residues. The CDR3 coding sequence is TGTGCCAGCGCCAGGGGTGCACAGGGTACGCAGTATTTT. This encodes CASARGAQGTQYF.

With regard to this clone: Different DNA sequences within this sample yield the same CDR3. The rearrangement joins TRBV11-2 to TRBJ2-5, with D tentatively TRBD2 (5 bases). CDR1 and CDR2 from the germline V gene are SGHAT and FQNNGV. Trimming took 1 base from V and 2 from J, leaving 5 bases between them. The CDR3 runs to 13 residues. CDR3 sequence reads: CASSLGTQETQYF. CDR3 sequence (DNA): TGTGCCAGCAGCTTAGGGACTCAAGAGACCCAGTACTTC. Variable domain in full (rest from reference TRBV11-2 and TRBJ2-5): EAGVAQSPRYKIIEKRQSVAFWCNPISGHATLYWYQQILGQGPKLLIQFQNNGVVDDSQLPKDRFSAERLKGVDSTLKIQPAKLEDSAVYLCASSLGTQETQYFGPGTRLLVL.

The rearrangement uses TRBV19 and TRBJ2-5, with D perhaps TRBD2 (6 bases). Trimming removed 5 bases at V and 4 bases at J, with 17 bases between. Per the germline V gene, CDR1 is LNHDA and CDR2 is SQIVND (reference sequence). The CDR3 runs to 15 residues. CDR3 nucleotide sequence: TGTGCCAGTAGTGTCCTCCGAGGGCGGGGAGAGACCCAGTACTTC. Encoded protein: CASSVLRGRGETQYF.

The chain carries TRBV3-1 (or the pseudogene TRBV3-2) and TRBJ1-2, with 7 bases fitting TRBD1. There are 14 residues in the CDR3. In germline, CDR1 is LGHDT, CDR2 YNNKEL (reference sequence). V shed 0 bases and J 8 bases; nucleotides not matched to a gene: 6. DNA for the CDR3: TGTGCCAGCAGCCAAGATACAGGGGATTACGGCTACACCTTC. It encodes CASSQDTGDYGYTF.

V and J are TRBV18 and TRBJ2-3; no reliable D call. The CDR3 spans 12 residues. The ends were cut back, 10 bases at V and 3 bases at J, with 11 bases in the middle. Germline V gene sequence: CDR1 KGHSH, CDR2 LQKENI. The CDR3 DNA sequence: TGTGCCACCAGCCCAAGAACAGATACGCAGTATTTT. Translating gives CATSPRTDTQYF.

The CDR3 DNA reads as TGTGCCAGCAGCTTAGGCGGGGCGGCAGATACGCAGTATTTT. It is translated as CASSLGGAADTQYF. This sequence joins TRBV13 and TRBJ2-3; D may correspond to TRBD1 or TRBD2 (5 bases each). Trimming cost V 0 bases and J 4 bases, with 8 bases left between them. The CDR3 runs to 14 residues. Germline assignment: CDR1 PRHDT and CDR2 FYEKMQ (reference sequence).

The chain links TRBV7-9 to TRBJ1-4, with a tentative D call TRBD1 (5 bases). This CDR3 comprises 14 residues. Trimming stripped 5 bases from V and 6 bases from J, with 13 bases between. The germline gives CDR1 SEHNR, CDR2 FQNEAQ (reference sequence). Here the CDR3 DNA reads TGTGCCAGCAGCCCTCCGCAGGGCGATGAAAAACTGTTTTTT. Its protein product is CASSPPQGDEKLFF.

J is TRBJ1-5 and V is TRBV19; unclear D gene. The ends were cut back, 5 bases at V and 5 bases at J, with 7 bases in the middle. The V gene's germline CDR1 is LNHDA and CDR2 SQIVND (reference sequence). The CDR3 is 12 amino acids. The CDR3: CASSPPDQPQHF. The CDR3 DNA follows: TGTGCCAGTAGTCCTCCGGATCAGCCCCAGCATTTT.

Comments on this clone: The same CDR3 is also encoded by other DNA sequences in this sample. The chain employs TRBV4-2 and TRBJ1-5; D not resolved. The CDR3 contains 14 residues. With 0 bases removed from V and 1 base from J, the gap between germline ends came to 4 bases. Per germline, CDR1 LGHNA and CDR2 YNFKEQ. The CDR3: CASSQEGSNQPQHF. CDR3 DNA sequence: TGTGCCAGCAGCCAAGAGGGCAGCAATCAGCCCCAGCATTTT.

The J gene is TRBJ2-3, the V gene TRBV5-5; 7 bases line up with TRBD2. Trimming cost V 7 bases and J 2 bases; bases outside gene matches: 7. Germline assignment: CDR1 SGHKS and CDR2 YYEKEE (reference sequence). The CDR3 length is 14 residues. The CDR3 reads CASHRGGYTDTQYF. The DNA for the CDR3 is TGTGCCAGCCACCGCGGGGGTTACACAGATACGCAGTATTTT.

This clone was counted between two and nine times. The genes are TRBV4-1 and TRBJ2-7; D possibly corresponds to TRBD1 (5 bases). From germline, CDR1 is MGHRA and CDR2 YSYEKL. Trimming stripped 1 base from V and 2 bases from J, with 9 bases between. The CDR3 is 14 amino acids. In DNA form, the CDR3 reads TGCGCCAGCAGCCAAGTGGACAACACCTACGAGCAGTACTTC. Amino acid sequence: CASSQVDNTYEQYF.

This clone came up once. The CDR3 is CASSNERSGANVLTF. CDR3 DNA: TGTGCCAGCAGTAACGAAAGGTCTGGGGCCAACGTCCTGACTTTC. V and J are TRBV7-9 and TRBJ2-6; D ambiguous. The germline V gene has CDR1 SEHNR and CDR2 FQNEAQ (reference sequence). Trimming left V 6 bases short and J 1 base short, with 10 bases between. CDR3 length equals 15 residues.

The chain joins TRBV6-5 to TRBJ2-3; 11 nucleotides match TRBD2. In germline, CDR1 is MNHEY, CDR2 SVGAGI. The CDR3 has 15 residues. Unmatched junction bases numbered 9, after V lost 4 bases and J lost 9 bases. The CDR3 region has the DNA TGTGCCAGCAGTTTACTAGCGGGGGCCCGAGGGACGCAGTATTTT. It yields the protein CASSLLAGARGTQYF.

The rearrangement uses TRBV30 and TRBJ1-1; 8 bases are shared with TRBD1. Looked up from germline, CDR1 is GTSNPN and CDR2 is SVGIG (reference sequence). CDR3 length equals 12 residues. The V gene end was trimmed by 5 bases and the J gene end by 7 bases; junction bases not matched to a gene: 6. This CDR3 reads CAWGDRHNEAFF. CDR3 bases: TGTGCCTGGGGGGACAGGCACAATGAAGCTTTCTTT.

The V call is TRBV19, the J call TRBJ2-1; 11 positions agree with TRBD2. The CDR3 extends over 15 amino acids. The germline CDR1 and CDR2 sequences are LNHDA and SQIVND (reference sequence). V dropped 6 bases and J dropped 7; count of bases not matched to a gene: 8. CDR3 DNA: TGTGCCAGTAGGTCGGGACTAGCGGTCGGAAATGAGCAGTTCTTC. Encoded protein: CASRSGLAVGNEQFF.

V and J are TRBV6-6 and TRBJ2-7; 10 bases fit TRBD2. Germline-derived CDR1 and CDR2 are MNHNY and SVGAGI (reference sequence). This CDR3 region has 16 residues. V shed 5 bases and J 2 bases; nucleotides not matched to a gene: 9. CDR3 residues: CASSPYLAGDPYEQYF. CDR3 sequence (DNA): TGTGCCAGCAGTCCCTACCTAGCGGGAGATCCCTACGAGCAGTACTTC.

The chain joins TRBV19 to TRBJ1-5; no reliable D call. V lost 1 base, J lost 4 bases, and 8 bases lay in between. The CDR3 has 14 residues. CDR1 and CDR2 from the germline V gene are LNHDA and SQIVND (reference sequence). CDR3 nucleotide sequence: TGTGCCAGTAGTATAGGGGTTAGGAATCAGCCCCAGCATTTT. Translating gives CASSIGVRNQPQHF.

In its sample, this clone was seen once. This sequence joins TRBV12-3 or TRBV12-4 and TRBJ2-7, with D possibly being TRBD1 (5 bases). The germline V and J ends were trimmed by 6 bases and 2 bases, with 11 bases remaining between them. The CDR3 is 13 amino acids. The CDR3 sequence: CASRGVGPYEQYF. Here the CDR3 DNA reads TGTGCCAGCAGAGGGGTCGGTCCCTACGAGCAGTACTTC.

The rearrangement joins TRBV6-2 or TRBV6-3 to TRBJ2-7; D gene uncertain. The germline V gene encodes CDR1 MNHEY and CDR2 SVGEGT. This CDR3 is built from 12 residues. V gave up 2 bases and J gave up 6 bases, with 8 bases separating them. CDR3 sequence (DNA): TGTGCCAGCAGTTACGGGATCCGCGAGCAGTACTTC. It codes for CASSYGIREQYF.

This clone was recorded once. This chain connects TRBV5-1 to TRBJ1-5; 8 positions agree with TRBD1. CDR3 length equals 15 residues. Germline CDR1 SGHRS, CDR2 YFSETQ. Trimming removed 4 bases from V and 1 base from J; junction bases left unmatched: 4. In DNA form, the CDR3 reads TGCGCCAGCAGCGAGACAGGGGTGAGCAATCAGCCCCAGCATTTT. This translates into CASSETGVSNQPQHF.

The chain couples TRBV29-1 to TRBJ1-2; no firm D call. Germline V gene data show CDR1 as SQVTM and CDR2 as ANQGSEA. The CDR3 has 11 amino acids. V was pared by 3 bases and J by 2 bases, with 4 bases between. The CDR3 DNA is TGCAGCGTTGACGGGAACTATGGCTACACCTTC. Translation gives CSVDGNYGYTF.

The chain combines TRBV24-1 with TRBJ1-2; D uncertain. The germline gives CDR1 KGHDR, CDR2 SFDVKD. The ends were cut back, 3 bases at V and 4 bases at J, with 20 bases in the middle. This CDR3 comprises 17 residues. The CDR3 loop is CATSDPNAAQPSYGYTF. Here the CDR3 DNA reads TGTGCCACCAGTGATCCGAATGCGGCGCAGCCCAGCTATGGCTACACCTTC.

This chain links TRBV18 with TRBJ1-1; tentatively, D is TRBD1 (6 bases). Germline values: CDR1 KGHSH, CDR2 LQKENI. CDR3 size: 14 residues. Between the trimmed V and J ends, which lost 6 bases and 3 bases, there was a span of 14 bases. CDR3 sequence: CASSQRRGDTEAFF. CDR3 DNA: TGTGCCAGCTCCCAAAGGAGGGGGGACACTGAAGCTTTCTTT.

This clone was detected once. This sequence joins TRBV30 and TRBJ1-1; a weak D match, TRBD1 (5 bases). This CDR3 region has 14 residues. V lost 6 bases and J lost 8, with 22 bases in between. The germline V gene has CDR1 GTSNPN and CDR2 SVGIG (reference sequence). DNA for the CDR3: TGTGCCTGTGACTCCGGGACCCGCCTGATAGAAGCTTTCTTT. It translates to CACDSGTRLIEAFF.

This clone appeared a single time. The CDR3 nucleotides read TGTGCCACCAGTGATTTCCAAGCGGGAGCGGTGGATACGCAGTATTTT. Its protein is CATSDFQAGAVDTQYF. The genes are TRBV24-1 and TRBJ2-3; 8 nucleotides match TRBD2. The trim removed 1 base at V and 6 bases at J, leaving 8 bases unmatched. This CDR3 is 16 amino acids long. Germline V gives CDR1 KGHDR, CDR2 SFDVKD.